The rows below give T cell receptor beta chains drawn from one sample of a study of graft-versus-host responses after intestinal transplantation. Which antigens these TCRs recognize remains unknown. This table comes from immunoSEQ multiplex PCR, and its TCRdb copy is limited to in-frame clones, with some not included. The sample lists 90,000 to 150,000 clones; roughly 96% were seen once. Sequenced here: unstimulated CD8+ T cells sorted from spleen or lymph node cells, sampled before intestinal transplant. Source of these receptors: a human donor who received an intestinal transplant. Each CDR3 is given with its conserved first and last residue. The D gene is left open where the match is weak. Only part of the rows carry a size: once, few, many, or a class if the clone is expanded.

clone_size j_call v_call d_call cdr3_aa cdr3_nt
once TRBJ2-2 TRBV11-3 NA CASSLDTVSGNPNTGELFF TGTGCCAGCAGCCTCGACACGGTCTCCGGGAACCCTAACACCGGGGAGCTGTTTTTT
once TRBJ2-2 TRBV29-1 NA CSVEFNTGELFF TGCAGCGTTGAATTCAACACCGGGGAGCTGTTTTTT
once TRBJ2-7 TRBV29-1 TRBD2 CSVGTSGIHYEQYF TGCAGCGTTGGGACTAGCGGGATCCACTACGAGCAGTACTTC
NA TRBJ1-1 TRBV19 NA CASTVNTEAFF TGTGCCAGTACTGTGAACACTGAAGCTTTCTTT
NA TRBJ2-3 TRBV5-6 TRBD2 CASSYTSGSTDTQYF TGTGCCAGCAGCTATACTAGCGGGAGTACAGATACGCAGTATTTT
NA TRBJ1-1 TRBV5-4 NA CASSYDIMNTEAFF TGTGCCAGCAGCTACGACATTATGAACACTGAAGCTTTCTTT
NA TRBJ1-5 TRBV5-6 NA CASSRMGGQTFNQPQHF TGTGCCAGCAGCCGAATGGGTGGACAGACCTTCAATCAGCCCCAGCATTTT
NA TRBJ2-7 TRBV5-6 TRBD2 CASSFGLAGAAYEQYF TGTGCCAGCAGCTTCGGACTAGCGGGAGCCGCCTACGAGCAGTACTTC
NA TRBJ2-3 TRBV7-3 TRBD2 CASSHGTSRTDTQYF TGTGCCAGCAGCCACGGGACTAGCAGGACAGATACGCAGTATTTT
NA TRBJ2-3 TRBV28 NA CASSLVGQGTDTQYF TGTGCCAGCAGTTTAGTGGGGCAGGGTACAGATACGCAGTATTTT
NA TRBJ1-1 TRBV4-1 NA CASSQEEGWPRAFF TGCGCCAGCAGCCAAGAGGAGGGTTGGCCCCGAGCTTTCTTT
NA TRBJ2-7 TRBV28 NA CASSSEGGEGSYEQYF TGTGCCAGCAGTTCCGAGGGGGGTGAGGGTTCCTACGAGCAGTACTTC
NA TRBJ2-7 TRBV28 TRBD1 CASSFKGARNEQYF TGTGCCAGCAGTTTTAAGGGGGCGCGCAACGAGCAGTACTTC
NA TRBJ2-3 TRBV4-3 NA CASSQDGGGGSTDTQYF TGCGCCAGCAGCCAAGACGGTGGAGGGGGTAGCACAGATACGCAGTATTTT
NA TRBJ2-4 TRBV7-9 NA CASSHTGFGENIQYF TGTGCCAGCAGCCATACAGGGTTTGGTGAAAACATTCAGTACTTC
NA TRBJ1-1 TRBV5-4 NA CASSWGAEAFF TGTGCCAGCAGCTGGGGGGCTGAAGCTTTCTTT
NA TRBJ2-7 TRBV14 NA CASSQDFGASSYEQYF TGTGCCAGCAGCCAAGATTTTGGGGCTTCCTCCTACGAGCAGTACTTC
NA TRBJ2-2 TRBV9 NA CASSPRYTGELFF TGTGCCAGCAGCCCCCGTTACACCGGGGAGCTGTTTTTT
NA TRBJ2-2 TRBV4-3 NA CASRLQQNTGELFF TGCGCCAGCAGACTACAGCAGAACACCGGGGAGCTGTTTTTT
once TRBJ2-1 TRBV4-1 NA CASSQDGAGEFF TGCGCCAGCAGCCAAGATGGGGCTGGGGAGTTCTTC
NA TRBJ2-7 TRBV6-5 TRBD2 CASSTSGNLLEQYF TGTGCCAGCAGTACTAGCGGGAACTTACTGGAGCAGTACTTC
NA TRBJ2-1 TRBV5-4 NA CASSLEGGMSSYNEQFF TGTGCCAGCAGCTTGGAGGGTGGGATGAGCTCCTACAATGAGCAGTTCTTC
NA TRBJ2-5 TRBV7-6 TRBD2 CASSFRTSGTGLQETQYF TGTGCCAGCAGCTTCAGGACTAGCGGGACGGGGTTACAAGAGACCCAGTACTTC
NA TRBJ2-7 TRBV15 TRBD2 CATSGLTVAGDTRYEQYF TGTGCCACCAGCGGCCTCACGGTAGCGGGAGACACGCGCTACGAGCAGTACTTC
NA TRBJ1-1 TRBV11-2 NA CASSFGTGNTEAFF TGTGCCAGCAGCTTTGGGACGGGGAACACTGAAGCTTTCTTT
NA TRBJ2-7 TRBV9 NA CASSVAEGSPYEQYF TGTGCCAGCAGCGTAGCTGAGGGATCTCCCTACGAGCAGTACTTC
NA TRBJ2-3 TRBV9 NA CASSVAPARADTQYF TGTGCCAGCAGCGTAGCCCCGGCCCGCGCAGATACGCAGTATTTT
NA TRBJ2-3 TRBV9 TRBD2 CASSRDYLFTDTQYF TGTGCCAGCAGCCGGGACTATCTATTCACAGATACGCAGTATTTT
NA TRBJ2-7 TRBV27 TRBD2 CASSFDGTSGSYEQYF TGTGCCAGCAGTTTCGACGGGACTAGCGGGAGTTACGAGCAGTACTTC
NA TRBJ2-7 TRBV5-4 NA CASSLDRDEGYEQYF TGTGCCAGCAGCTTGGACCGGGACGAAGGGTACGAGCAGTACTTC
NA TRBJ2-5 TRBV5-4 NA CASSLERTPPQNQETQYF TGTGCCAGCAGCTTGGAACGGACCCCCCCGCAAAACCAAGAGACCCAGTACTTC
NA TRBJ2-7 TRBV27 TRBD1 CASTPGQGGYEQYF TGTGCCAGCACCCCGGGACAGGGAGGCTACGAGCAGTACTTC
NA TRBJ2-3 TRBV27 NA CASSLPPDTQYF TGTGCCAGCAGTTTACCGCCCGATACGCAGTATTTT
NA TRBJ2-1 TRBV20-1 NA CSATGFNEQFF TGCAGTGCAACCGGGTTCAATGAGCAGTTCTTC
NA TRBJ2-7 TRBV19 TRBD1 CASSLGQGAYEQYF TGTGCCAGTAGTCTCGGACAGGGGGCATACGAGCAGTACTTC
NA TRBJ1-1 TRBV13 NA CASSFIGGTEAFF TGTGCCAGCAGCTTTATAGGGGGCACTGAAGCTTTCTTT
once TRBJ2-7 TRBV5-6 TRBD1 CASSLPGTGLGEQYF TGTGCCAGCAGCTTGCCCGGGACAGGGTTGGGCGAGCAGTACTTC
NA TRBJ2-7 TRBV27 NA CASSLGAGILKNEQYF TGTGCCAGCAGTTTAGGGGCGGGGATCTTAAAGAACGAGCAGTACTTC
NA TRBJ1-1 TRBV15 NA CATSREDTEAFF TGTGCCACCAGTAGAGAGGACACTGAAGCTTTCTTT
once TRBJ2-5 TRBV2 NA CASSESPLGETQYF TGTGCCAGCAGTGAGTCGCCCCTTGGAGAGACCCAGTACTTC
NA TRBJ1-4 TRBV15 NA CATSKWDRNEKLFF TGTGCCACCAGCAAATGGGACCGTAATGAAAAACTGTTTTTT
NA TRBJ1-1 TRBV19 NA CASSIEWDGANTEAFF TGTGCCAGTAGTATAGAATGGGACGGTGCGAACACTGAAGCTTTCTTT
NA TRBJ1-1 TRBV19 TRBD1 CASTRGLNTEAFF TGTGCCAGTACCAGGGGGTTGAACACTGAAGCTTTCTTT
NA TRBJ2-7 TRBV27 TRBD1 CASSRQGHINEQYF TGTGCCAGCAGTCGACAGGGACACATCAATGAGCAGTACTTC
NA TRBJ2-5 TRBV7-8 TRBD2 CASSPAGSGSVETQYF TGTGCCAGCAGCCCCGCGGGTAGCGGGAGCGTCGAGACCCAGTACTTC
NA TRBJ2-1 TRBV27 NA CASSRTRVYNEQFF TGTGCCAGTTCCAGAACAAGGGTTTACAATGAGCAGTTCTTC
NA TRBJ2-4 TRBV5-4 TRBD1 CASSLGPRTGEESDIQYF TGTGCCAGCAGCTTGGGCCCCCGGACAGGGGAAGAATCAGACATTCAGTACTTC
NA TRBJ2-7 TRBV19 TRBD1 CASSLYRGEPYEQYF TGTGCCAGTAGTCTCTACAGGGGTGAGCCCTACGAGCAGTACTTC
NA TRBJ1-5 TRBV4-1 NA CASSQGEGQPQHF TGCGCCAGCAGCCAGGGGGAGGGGCAGCCCCAGCATTTT
NA TRBJ1-5 TRBV5-1 NA CASSQIQGPYGQPQHF TGCGCCAGCAGCCAAATCCAGGGACCCTACGGTCAGCCCCAGCATTTT
NA TRBJ1-5 TRBV19 NA CASKVGEFGNQPQHF TGTGCCAGTAAGGTAGGGGAATTTGGCAATCAGCCCCAGCATTTT
once TRBJ2-7 TRBV4-1 TRBD1 CVSSQEDRGSYEQYF TGCGTCAGCAGCCAAGAAGACAGGGGATCCTACGAGCAGTACTTC
NA TRBJ2-3 TRBV4-2 TRBD2 CASSPNPLAGGTDTQYF TGTGCCAGCAGCCCAAACCCACTAGCGGGAGGAACAGATACGCAGTATTTT
NA TRBJ1-1 TRBV7-9 TRBD1 CASSPPRQGTEAFF TGTGCCAGCAGTCCTCCCAGACAGGGCACTGAAGCTTTCTTT
NA TRBJ1-1 TRBV9 NA CASSYDVGDHTEAFF TGTGCCAGCAGCTACGATGTGGGGGACCACACTGAAGCTTTCTTT
NA TRBJ2-7 TRBV5-1 NA CASSIQGAGEQYF TGCGCCAGCAGCATACAAGGGGCGGGCGAGCAGTACTTC